This is a list of T cell receptor beta chains from one sample in a study of brain T cells in children with intractable seizures. Measured with immunoSEQ multiplex PCR; TCRdb has only the in-frame clones, and not every one. The sample has 110,000 or so clones; 90% to 95% are singletons. The sequencing here drew on peripheral blood, taken at surgery. The source is a boy under two years old with hemimegalencephaly and intractable seizures. Both conserved end residues are part of each CDR3. The D gene is left open where the match is weak. A clone size is listed for some rows: how often the clone was seen (once, few, many), or a class if it is expanded.

V	size	D	J	CDR3	DNA
TRBV4-1	-	TRBD1	TRBJ1-4	CASSQDLGTGENEKLFF	TGCGCCAGCAGCCAAGACCTCGGGACAGGGGAAAATGAAAAACTGTTTTTT
TRBV6-2/TRBV6-3	-	TRBD2	TRBJ2-5	CASSYRYLGLAAQETQYF	TGTGCCAGCAGTTACCGCTACCTAGGACTAGCGGCACAAGAGACCCAGTACTTC
TRBV5-1	-	TRBD2	TRBJ2-3	CASSPTSGGPTDTQYF	TGCGCCAGCAGCCCCACTAGCGGGGGCCCCACAGATACGCAGTATTTT
TRBV6-5	-	TRBD2	TRBJ2-1	CASSHTSGRGHEQFF	TGTGCCAGCAGCCACACTAGCGGGAGAGGCCATGAGCAGTTCTTC
TRBV19	-	-	TRBJ2-2	CASSHTGELFF	TGTGCCAGTAGTCACACCGGGGAGCTGTTTTTT
TRBV7-6	-	-	TRBJ2-7	CASSFLVNYEQYF	TGTGCCAGCAGCTTTCTAGTCAACTACGAGCAGTACTTC
TRBV6-6	few	TRBD1	TRBJ1-5	CASSGQGRNQPQHF	TGTGCCAGCAGCGGACAGGGGAGGAATCAGCCCCAGCATTTT
TRBV5-1	-	-	TRBJ2-3	CASSLGGSDTQYF	TGCGCCAGCAGCTTAGGAGGGAGTGATACGCAGTATTTT
TRBV7-9	-	TRBD1	TRBJ2-7	CASSFTGQENYEQYF	TGTGCCAGCAGCTTCACAGGACAGGAAAACTACGAGCAGTACTTC
TRBV21-1	-	-	TRBJ2-7	CASGRNRDSYEQYF	TGTGCCAGCGGGAGGAACCGGGACAGCTACGAGCAGTACTTC
TRBV28	-	TRBD1	TRBJ2-7	CASSFAGQAEQYF	TGTGCCAGCAGTTTTGCTGGACAGGCCGAGCAGTACTTC
TRBV6-2/TRBV6-3	-	TRBD1	TRBJ1-5	CASSPGGGNQPQHF	TGTGCCAGCAGTCCAGGGGGCGGCAATCAGCCCCAGCATTTT
TRBV6-5	-	-	TRBJ2-7	CASSYLQGPYEQYF	TGTGCCAGCAGTTACTTACAGGGTCCCTACGAGCAGTACTTC
TRBV6-1	-	-	TRBJ2-5	CASSEGVRETQYF	TGTGCCAGCAGTGAAGGGGTACGGGAGACCCAGTACTTC
TRBV28	-	-	TRBJ1-2	CASSLWDTNYGYTF	TGTGCCAGCAGTTTATGGGACACTAACTATGGCTACACCTTC
TRBV9	-	-	TRBJ1-2	CASSLRTGNYGYTF	TGTGCCAGCAGCCTCCGGACGGGGAACTATGGCTACACCTTC
TRBV25-1	-	TRBD1	TRBJ1-1	CASSADRGDRGNTEAFF	TGTGCCAGCAGTGCGGACAGGGGGGACAGGGGGAACACTGAAGCTTTCTTT
TRBV2	-	-	TRBJ2-5	CASSRQTLYQETQYF	TGTGCCAGCAGTCGTCAAACACTGTACCAAGAGACCCAGTACTTC
TRBV4-1	once	-	TRBJ2-2	CASRPGRKNTGELFF	TGCGCCAGCAGACCGGGACGGAAGAACACCGGGGAGCTGTTTTTT
TRBV4-1	-	TRBD2	TRBJ2-1	CASSQDPTSGSYNEQFF	TGCGCCAGCAGCCAAGACCCCACTAGCGGGAGTTACAATGAGCAGTTCTTC